The rows below give T cell receptor beta chains drawn from one sample of a study of T cells in Graves' hyperthyroidism and ophthalmopathy. MiXCR was run by TCRdb on the multiplex PCR reads, yielding one entry per CDR3 protein. This table has around 190,000 distinct CDR3 sequences, more than 15% appearing once. Sequencing used blood. The source is a woman aged 45-60 years with Graves' hyperthyroidism. Both conserved end residues are part of each CDR3. The order of the fields is V gene, clone size, J gene, D gene, CDR3 protein, CDR3 DNA. A D gene is named only where the DNA matches it firmly. A clone size is listed for some rows: how often the clone was seen (once, few, many), or a class if it is expanded.

TRBV20-1	NA	TRBJ2-1	TRBD2	CSARSGTSGGTQFF	TGCAGTGCTAGATCCGGGACTAGCGGGGGCACACAGTTCTTC
TRBV19	many	TRBJ2-1	NA	CASSYGGGYNEQFF	TGTGCCAGTAGTTACGGGGGTGGCTACAATGAGCAGTTCTTC
TRBV11-2	many	TRBJ2-2	NA	CASSAYVRDTGELFF	TGTGCCAGCAGCGCATACGTTCGGGACACCGGGGAGCTGTTTTTT
TRBV5-8	many	TRBJ1-5	NA	CASSFGGGWQPQHF	TGTGCCAGCAGCTTTGGGGGGGGCTGGCAGCCCCAGCATTTT
TRBV19	NA	TRBJ2-5	NA	CALVAPPETQYF	TGTGCCCTAGTAGCCCCCCCCGAGACCCAGTACTTC
TRBV5-1	many	TRBJ1-5	NA	CASSQGQGREEPQHF	TGCGCCAGCAGCCAGGGTCAGGGGCGCGAGGAGCCCCAGCATTTT
TRBV2	NA	TRBJ2-7	TRBD2	CASILLTGGGEQYF	TGTGCCAGCATCCTACTCACGGGGGGGGGTGAGCAGTACTTC
TRBV12-3/TRBV12-4	many	TRBJ2-5	TRBD1	CASSLEGAQETQYF	TGTGCCAGCAGTCTCGAGGGGGCCCAAGAGACCCAGTACTTC
TRBV13	many	TRBJ1-5	NA	CASSLGPSYQPQHF	TGTGCCAGCAGCTTAGGGCCGTCATATCAGCCCCAGCATTTT
TRBV19	many	TRBJ1-2	NA	CASSISQDYGYTF	TGTGCCAGTAGTATAAGCCAGGACTATGGCTACACCTTC
TRBV6-1	many	TRBJ1-1	NA	CASSVRYSEAFF	TGTGCCAGCAGTGTTCGTTACTCCGAAGCTTTCTTT
TRBV28	NA	TRBJ1-1	TRBD1	CASSLSDRSVGTEAFF	TGTGCCAGCAGTTTATCGGACAGGTCCGTGGGCACTGAAGCTTTCTTT
TRBV3-1	many	TRBJ2-7	NA	CASSQDLSTYEQYF	TGTGCCAGCAGCCAAGACCTCAGTACCTACGAGCAGTACTTC
TRBV2	many	TRBJ1-1	NA	CASSYPTEAFF	TGTGCCAGCTCGTACCCCACTGAAGCTTTCTTT
TRBV28	many	TRBJ2-2	NA	CASSSRRGADTGELFF	TGTGCCAGCAGTTCCCGGAGAGGTGCAGACACCGGGGAGCTGTTTTTT
TRBV5-8	NA	TRBJ2-7	NA	CASSFGSLGAPYEQYF	TGTGCCAGCAGCTTCGGAAGCTTGGGCGCGCCCTACGAGCAGTACTTC
TRBV5-8	many	TRBJ1-2	NA	CASSFNWKYGYTF	TGTGCCAGCAGCTTCAACTGGAAGTATGGCTACACCTTC
TRBV6-1	NA	TRBJ2-3	NA	CASSEPKGRNTQYF	TGTGCCAGCAGTGAACCGAAGGGGAGAAATACGCAGTATTTT
TRBV5-5	few	TRBJ1-6	NA	CASSSTGQNSPLHF	TGTGCCAGCAGCTCGACCGGGCAAAATTCACCCCTCCACTTT
TRBV5-1	few	TRBJ1-1	TRBD1	CASSPQGAATLQNTEAFF	TGCGCCAGCAGCCCACAGGGGGCGGCCACCCTCCAGAACACTGAAGCTTTCTTT
TRBV14	many	TRBJ2-1	NA	CASSQDPRLTSSYNEQFF	TGTGCCAGCAGCCAAGACCCAAGGCTTACCAGCTCCTACAATGAGCAGTTCTTC
TRBV5-1	many	TRBJ2-3	TRBD1	CASSWAGGDADTQYF	TGCGCCAGCAGCTGGGCAGGGGGCGACGCAGATACGCAGTATTTT
TRBV20-1	NA	TRBJ1-2	NA	CSARDRQFNYGYTF	TGCAGTGCTAGAGATCGACAGTTTAACTATGGCTACACCTTC
TRBV5-5	many	TRBJ2-1	NA	CASSLDRPRFNEQFF	TGTGCCAGCAGCTTGGACCGGCCTAGGTTCAATGAGCAGTTCTTC
TRBV13	many	TRBJ1-1	NA	CASELWNTEAFF	TGTGCCAGTGAACTGTGGAACACTGAAGCTTTCTTT
TRBV4-2	NA	TRBJ2-3	NA	CASSQDAGLGVDTQYF	TGTGCCAGCAGCCAAGATGCGGGATTGGGAGTAGATACGCAGTATTTT
TRBV6-2/TRBV6-3	many	TRBJ1-2	NA	CASSYGASHNYGYTF	TGTGCCAGCAGTTATGGAGCATCGCATAACTATGGCTACACCTTC
TRBV7-8	many	TRBJ2-1	NA	CASSFTRSSYNEQFF	TGTGCCAGCAGCTTCACTAGAAGCTCCTACAATGAGCAGTTCTTC
TRBV12-3/TRBV12-4	NA	TRBJ1-6	NA	CASSLAHWPPPHF	TGTGCCAGCAGTTTAGCCCATTGGCCACCCCCCCACTTT
TRBV6-5	many	TRBJ1-2	NA	CASSYSVQGPYGYTF	TGTGCCAGCAGTTACTCGGTGCAGGGTCCCTATGGCTACACCTTC
TRBV6-1	many	TRBJ2-5	NA	CASSFGSQETQYF	TGTGCCAGCAGCTTTGGGTCCCAAGAGACCCAGTACTTC
TRBV28	NA	TRBJ2-7	TRBD1	CASSFPNPGTGGNYEQYF	TGTGCCAGCAGTTTTCCAAACCCCGGGACAGGGGGCAACTACGAGCAGTACTTC
TRBV5-6	many	TRBJ2-7	TRBD1	CASSLYGTGFYEQYF	TGTGCCAGCAGCTTGTACGGGACAGGGTTCTACGAGCAGTACTTC
TRBV19	many	TRBJ1-4	NA	CASSGGQGNEKLFF	TGTGCCAGTTCAGGAGGGCAGGGGAATGAAAAACTGTTTTTT
TRBV2	NA	TRBJ2-1	TRBD2	CASSERPGLAGANEQFF	TGTGCTAGCAGTGAAAGGCCCGGGCTAGCGGGGGCAAATGAGCAGTTCTTC
TRBV20-1	few	TRBJ2-5	NA	CSARGHQETQYF	TGCAGTGCGAGAGGCCACCAAGAGACCCAGTACTTC
TRBV9	many	TRBJ2-1	TRBD2	CASSGGSSYNEQFF	TGTGCCAGTAGCGGGGGGAGCTCCTACAATGAGCAGTTCTTC
TRBV7-8	many	TRBJ2-1	NA	CASSLGQGNPYNEQFF	TGTGCCAGCAGCTTAGGGCAGGGGAACCCCTACAATGAGCAGTTCTTC
TRBV7-2	many	TRBJ2-7	TRBD1	CASSTRTGSSHEQYF	TGTGCCAGCAGCACCCGGACAGGAAGTAGCCACGAGCAGTACTTC
TRBV7-3	many	TRBJ2-1	TRBD1	CASSPKGGRTHREISLTDNEQFF	TGTGCCAGCAGCCCAAAAGGGGGCAGAACACATAGGGAAATTTCCTTAACCGACAATGAGCAGTTCTTC
TRBV20-1	many	TRBJ1-6	NA	CSARDVGISSYNSPLHF	TGCAGTGCTAGAGATGTGGGAATCAGCTCCTATAATTCACCCCTCCACTTT
TRBV27	many	TRBJ1-6	NA	CASSLEGIPYNSPLHF	TGTGCCAGCAGTTTAGAGGGTATACCCTATAATTCACCCCTCCACTTT
TRBV19	many	TRBJ2-2	NA	CASSNTGELFF	TGTGCCAGTAGTAACACCGGGGAGCTGTTTTTT
TRBV12-3/TRBV12-4	many	TRBJ2-2	NA	CASISDPNTGELFF	TGTGCCAGCATTTCTGATCCGAACACCGGGGAGCTGTTTTTT
TRBV20-1	many	TRBJ2-2	NA	CSATPGVTGELFF	TGCAGTGCTACTCCGGGGGTCACCGGGGAGCTGTTTTTT
TRBV24-1	many	TRBJ1-5	TRBD1	CATSTGVQPQHF	TGTGCCACGTCAACAGGGGTCCAGCCCCAGCATTTT
TRBV10-3	many	TRBJ1-1	NA	CAISDRHKGVNTEAFF	TGTGCCATCAGTGATAGGCACAAAGGGGTGAACACTGAAGCTTTCTTT
TRBV6-1	many	TRBJ2-2	NA	CASSYFGNTGELFF	TGTGCCAGCAGTTATTTTGGAAACACCGGGGAGCTGTTTTTT
TRBV28	many	TRBJ1-1	NA	CASSLERFGGQNTEAFF	TGTGCCAGCAGTTTAGAACGTTTTGGGGGCCAAAACACTGAAGCTTTCTTT
TRBV7-9	many	TRBJ1-2	TRBD1	CASSLDLQGNYGYTF	TGTGCCAGCAGCTTAGACCTACAGGGGAACTATGGCTACACCTTC
TRBV20-1	many	TRBJ1-5	NA	CSAHGPGQPQHF	TGCAGTGCCCACGGACCCGGTCAGCCCCAGCATTTT
TRBV5-1	many	TRBJ2-6	NA	CASSRGRSGANVLTF	TGCGCCAGCAGCCGAGGGCGCTCTGGGGCCAACGTCCTGACTTTC
TRBV28	many	TRBJ1-5	NA	CASSLRGLGNQPQHF	TGTGCCAGCAGTTTGAGGGGGTTAGGTAATCAGCCCCAGCATTTT
TRBV4-1	few	TRBJ2-2	NA	CASSQDPGFTGELFF	TGCGCCAGCAGCCAAGATCCGGGCTTCACCGGGGAGCTGTTTTTT
TRBV9	many	TRBJ2-3	TRBD1	CASSVVPYNRGRDTQYF	TGTGCCAGCAGCGTAGTTCCCTACAACAGGGGACGGGATACGCAGTATTTT